Below, 9 T cell receptor beta chains from the same sample are listed, as sequenced in a study of blood T cell repertoires in COVID-19. Data came from immunoSEQ multiplex PCR; TCRdb stores just in-frame clones and leaves some out. Of about 270,000 clones in the sample, almost 85% were seen once. Sequences were obtained from PBMCs or T cells enriched from blood (not recorded which). These receptors originate from a woman aged 50 to 60 with acute COVID-19.

As regards this clone: This may be a read error, as it is one base from a much larger clone. Other DNA sequences within the sample encode an identical CDR3. This chain joins TRBV9 and TRBJ1-1, with TRBD1 matching over 7 bases. This CDR3 has 14 amino acids. The germline V gene has CDR1 SGDLS and CDR2 YYNGEE. CDR3 region: CASSVTGESTEAFF. The CDR3 nucleotides are TGTGCCAGTAGCGTTACAGGGGAGTCCACTGAAGCTTTCTTT.

This chain links TRBV12-3 or TRBV12-4 with TRBJ1-2; 8 nucleotides align to TRBD1. Trimming removed 7 bases from V and 8 bases from J; junction bases left unmatched: 6. The CDR3 consists of 12 residues. CDR3 region: CASTTGGKGYTF. The DNA of the CDR3 is TGTGCCAGCACAACAGGGGGAAAAGGCTACACCTTC.

Regarding this clone: The same CDR3 also results from other DNA sequences found in this sample. The V gene is TRBV9, the J gene TRBJ1-1; D is possibly TRBD1 (5 bases). This CDR3 comprises 13 residues. V lost 6 bases to trimming and J lost 1 base, with 10 bases between them. Germline V gives CDR1 SGDLS, CDR2 YYNGEE. In nucleotides, the CDR3 is TGTGCCAGCACGGGCGGGACGAACACTGAAGCTTTCTTT. It specifies CASTGGTNTEAFF.

The gene calls are TRBV27 and TRBJ2-7; TRBD2 agrees at 8 bases. The germline CDR1 and CDR2 sequences are MNHEY and SMNVEV (reference sequence). The CDR3 consists of 15 residues. V was pared by 4 bases and J by 0 bases, with 5 bases of the junction left unmatched. The CDR3 sequence is CASSYPGTSSYEQYF. CDR3 bases: TGTGCCAGCAGTTATCCCGGGACTAGCTCCTACGAGCAGTACTTC.

The chain recombines TRBV15 with TRBJ1-4; D ambiguous. Per germline, CDR1 LNHNV and CDR2 YYDKDF (reference sequence). V was shortened by 0 bases and J by 3 bases, with 8 bases between the two germline ends. The CDR3 totals 15 residues. CDR3 DNA: TGTGCCACCAGCAGAGAGGGGAGGGCTAATGAAAAACTGTTTTTT. Amino acids: CATSREGRANEKLFF.

The chain has TRBV6-5 and TRBJ1-1; D is unclear. Germline lookup yields CDR1 MNHEY and CDR2 SVGAGI. This CDR3 region has 11 residues. V was clipped by 6 bases and J by 1 base, with 3 bases between them. CDR3 in amino acids: CASRRNTEAFF. CDR3 in DNA: TGTGCCAGCAGGAGGAACACTGAAGCTTTCTTT.

The chain carries TRBV6-5 and TRBJ1-5; D is possibly TRBD1 (6 bases). Germline CDR1 and CDR2: MNHEY and SVGAGI. The germline V and J ends were trimmed by 6 bases and 3 bases, with 12 bases remaining between them. This CDR3 contains 14 residues. This CDR3 reads CASRTTGINQPQHF. The CDR3 DNA reads TGTGCCAGCAGGACGACAGGAATCAATCAGCCCCAGCATTTT.

This clone was detected once. The V call is TRBV5-4, the J call TRBJ1-2; 7 nucleotides line up with TRBD1. The V segment lost 4 bases and the J segment 6 bases; nucleotides outside the gene matches: 12. Germline CDR1 SGHNT, CDR2 YYREEE (reference sequence). There are 15 residues in the CDR3. The CDR3 bases are TGTGCCAGCAGCGGCCGTCGGACAGGTTATCATGGCTACACCTTC. Its translation: CASSGRRTGYHGYTF.

V and J are TRBV21-1 and TRBJ2-7; TRBD2, the table's D call, was not compared with the DNA. TRBV21-1 is listed as a pseudogene. This CDR3 is 16 amino acids long. CDR3 nucleotide sequence: TGTGCCAGCAGGGGGGCTAGCGGGGGACCCACCTACGAGCAGTACTTC. It is translated as CASRGASGGPTYEQYF.